These T cell receptor beta chains were read from a single sample in a study of T cell repertoires in cytomegalovirus infection. Antigen specificity for these receptors is unknown. TCRdb called the reads again in MiXCR, with one record for every CDR3 protein. The sample carries fewer than 900,000 distinct CDR3 sequences, 25% to 30% recorded once. The specimen comprised cultured CD8+ T cells from PBMCs, sampled from culture after CMV antigen stimulation. All receptors come from a human donor in good health (CMV status not recorded). Some clones in this sample may be carry-over from other donors' samples. Both conserved end residues are part of each CDR3. Each record gives: D gene, J gene, clone size, V gene, CDR3 protein, CDR3 DNA. The D gene is left open where the match is weak. Not all rows give a size; the values are once, few, many and, for expanded clones, a class.

TRBD1	TRBJ2-3	few	TRBV20-1	CSASRPGQGFADTQYF	TGCAGTGCTAGCCGCCCGGGACAGGGTTTCGCAGATACGCAGTATTTT
NA	TRBJ2-1	NA	TRBV14	CASSQGRVSYNEQFF	TGTGCCAGCAGCCAAGGGAGGGTTTCCTACAATGAGCAGTTCTTC
NA	TRBJ2-3	NA	TRBV5-1	CASSFGARPGPSTDTQYF	TGCGCCAGCAGCTTTGGGGCGAGGCCGGGACCCAGCACAGATACGCAGTATTTT
NA	TRBJ2-1	many	TRBV7-2	CASSLVLRYTSYNEQFF	TGTGCCAGCAGCTTAGTTCTGCGGTATACCTCCTACAATGAGCAGTTCTTC
TRBD2	TRBJ2-1	few	TRBV19	CASSIGGDEQFF	TGTGCCAGTAGTATCGGGGGGGATGAGCAGTTCTTC
NA	TRBJ1-6	NA	TRBV10-3	CAISDRWAAGNSPLHF	TGTGCCATCAGTGATAGGTGGGCAGCGGGGAATTCACCCCTCCACTTT
TRBD2	TRBJ2-5	few	TRBV18	CASSQLAEHQETQYF	TGTGCCAGCTCACAACTAGCGGAACACCAAGAGACCCAGTACTTC
NA	TRBJ2-1	NA	TRBV4-1	CASSQAGGVFYNEQFF	TGCGCCAGCAGCCAAGCTGGGGGAGTCTTCTACAATGAGCAGTTCTTC
TRBD2	TRBJ2-1	NA	TRBV6-5	CASSVAGTSSYNEQFF	TGTGCCAGCAGTGTAGCGGGAACGAGCTCCTACAATGAGCAGTTCTTC
NA	TRBJ1-6	few	TRBV25-1	CASIGSSFAYNSPLHF	TGTGCCAGCATAGGGTCATCTTTTGCCTATAATTCACCCCTCCACTTT
NA	TRBJ2-1	NA	TRBV7-6	CASSLRALGSYNEQFF	TGTGCCAGCAGCTTGAGGGCGCTCGGGTCTTACAATGAGCAGTTCTTC
NA	TRBJ1-5	NA	TRBV7-2	CASSLVRVPSNQPQHF	TGTGCCAGCAGCTTAGTCAGGGTCCCGAGCAATCAGCCCCAGCATTTT
NA	TRBJ1-1	many	TRBV19	CASSVQGSTEAFF	TGTGCCAGTAGTGTACAGGGTAGCACTGAAGCTTTCTTT
TRBD1	TRBJ1-2	NA	TRBV12-3/TRBV12-4	CASSTGGLPHSNYGYTF	TGTGCCAGCAGTACAGGGGGCTTACCACATTCTAACTATGGCTACACCTTC
NA	TRBJ1-5	NA	TRBV19	CASRMLLGLGHSNQPQHF	TGTGCCAGTAGAATGCTCCTGGGCCTGGGGCATAGCAATCAGCCCCAGCATTTT
TRBD1	TRBJ1-2	many	TRBV7-2	CASSLLRGGRGLDGYTF	TGTGCCAGCAGCTTATTAAGGGGGGGCAGGGGGCTAGATGGCTACACCTTC
NA	TRBJ2-5	NA	TRBV11-3	CASRDLGTQYF	TGTGCCAGCAGGGACCTCGGGACCCAGTACTTC
TRBD1	TRBJ1-1	few	TRBV27	CASSLYSGTGKNTEAFF	TGTGCCAGCAGTTTATATTCCGGGACAGGGAAGAACACTGAAGCTTTCTTT
NA	TRBJ1-5	NA	TRBV6-6	CASSYSRGVGDSNQPQHF	TGTGCCAGCAGTTACTCCCGAGGGGTCGGTGATAGCAATCAGCCCCAGCATTTT
NA	TRBJ1-2	few	TRBV13	CASSLGGVTNYGYTF	TGTGCCAGCAGCTTAGGAGGGGTGACAAACTATGGCTACACCTTC
NA	TRBJ1-2	NA	TRBV20-1	CSARDMQGSYGYTF	TGCAGTGCTAGAGATATGCAGGGCAGCTATGGCTACACCTTC
NA	TRBJ1-1	few	TRBV27	CASTNLGAEAFF	TGTGCCAGCACAAACCTTGGGGCTGAAGCTTTCTTT
NA	TRBJ2-2	NA	TRBV11-2	CASSINEGHTGELFF	TGTGCCAGCAGCATTAACGAGGGTCACACCGGGGAGCTGTTTTTT
TRBD1	TRBJ1-4	few	TRBV4-1	CASSLHGQGEVIEKLFF	TGCGCCAGCAGCCTTCACGGACAGGGCGAAGTTATCGAAAAACTGTTTTTT
NA	TRBJ2-3	few	TRBV27	CASSAPGTDTQYF	TGTGCCAGCAGTGCCCCCGGCACAGATACGCAGTATTTT
TRBD1	TRBJ1-3	NA	TRBV6-6	CASSSDRSLPIYF	TGTGCCAGCAGCTCGGACAGGAGTCTCCCCATATATTTT
NA	TRBJ2-3	many	TRBV6-1	CASSELGTSYTDTQYF	TGTGCCAGCAGTGAATTGGGCACTTCATACACAGATACGCAGTATTTT
NA	TRBJ2-7	few	TRBV11-2	CASSPRGSHEQYF	TGTGCCAGCAGCCCGAGGGGCAGCCACGAGCAGTACTTC
NA	TRBJ2-3	NA	TRBV7-8	CASSRRQGRADTQYF	TGTGCCAGCAGCCGACGCCAGGGTCGGGCAGATACGCAGTATTTT
NA	TRBJ2-1	NA	TRBV5-4	CASSLYLNNEQFF	TGTGCCAGCAGCTTGTATCTGAACAATGAGCAGTTCTTC
NA	TRBJ2-7	few	TRBV7-9	CASSLRTESSYEQYF	TGTGCCAGCAGCCTACGGACAGAGAGCTCCTACGAGCAGTACTTC
NA	TRBJ1-1	many	TRBV27	CASSFSVNTEAFF	TGTGCCAGCAGCTTCTCTGTTAACACTGAAGCTTTCTTT
NA	TRBJ1-2	few	TRBV24-1	CATSDLSGGGYTF	TGTGCCACCAGTGATTTGAGCGGAGGGGGCTACACCTTC